The T cell receptor beta chain under discussion was sequenced for a study of blood T cell repertoires in COVID-19. In the study overall: The origin of the acute and convalescent COVID-19 samples was the United States, Italy and Spain. Nucleic acid was either cDNA or gDNA, and it came from T cells, B-cell-depleted T cells, or PBMCs.

Per the germline V gene, CDR1 is LNHDA and CDR2 is SQIVND (reference sequence). V shed 7 bases and J 2 bases; nucleotides not matched to a gene: 6. The CDR3 contains 15 residues. Per the original data handling: Reference gene primer amplification gave estimated nucleated cell counts. The method was immunoSEQ multiplex PCR; TCRdb's version includes in-frame clones alone and lacks a portion of them. Clonal size and the V and J genes are those of that table, whereas D and trimming came from the DNA. The table shows approximately 200,000 clones, with more than 65% occurring only once. This receptor was taken from a woman in her thirties who had recovered from COVID-19. This chain connects TRBV19 to TRBJ1-1; 11 bases are a match to TRBD1. Sequencing was carried out using peripheral blood. This CDR3 is CASTPGTGGNTEAFF. The CDR3 region has the DNA TGTGCCAGTACCCCCGGGACAGGGGGAAACACTGAAGCTTTCTTT.